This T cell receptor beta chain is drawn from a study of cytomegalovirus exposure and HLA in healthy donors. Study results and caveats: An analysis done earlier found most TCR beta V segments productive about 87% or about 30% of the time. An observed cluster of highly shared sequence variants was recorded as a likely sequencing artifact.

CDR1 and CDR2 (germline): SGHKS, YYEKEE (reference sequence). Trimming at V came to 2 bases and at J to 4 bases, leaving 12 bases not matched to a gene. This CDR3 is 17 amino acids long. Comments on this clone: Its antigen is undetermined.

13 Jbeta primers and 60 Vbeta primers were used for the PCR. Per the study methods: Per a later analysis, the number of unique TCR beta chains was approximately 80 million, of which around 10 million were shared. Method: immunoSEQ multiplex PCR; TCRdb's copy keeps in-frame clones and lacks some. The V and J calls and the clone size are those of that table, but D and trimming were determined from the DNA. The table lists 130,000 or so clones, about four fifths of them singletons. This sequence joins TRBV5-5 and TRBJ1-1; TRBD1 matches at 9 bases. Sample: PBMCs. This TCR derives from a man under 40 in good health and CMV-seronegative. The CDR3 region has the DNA TGTGCCAGCAGCTTAAAACCGGGACAGGGATGGGGCACTGAAGCTTTCTTT. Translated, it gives CASSLKPGQGWGTEAFF.